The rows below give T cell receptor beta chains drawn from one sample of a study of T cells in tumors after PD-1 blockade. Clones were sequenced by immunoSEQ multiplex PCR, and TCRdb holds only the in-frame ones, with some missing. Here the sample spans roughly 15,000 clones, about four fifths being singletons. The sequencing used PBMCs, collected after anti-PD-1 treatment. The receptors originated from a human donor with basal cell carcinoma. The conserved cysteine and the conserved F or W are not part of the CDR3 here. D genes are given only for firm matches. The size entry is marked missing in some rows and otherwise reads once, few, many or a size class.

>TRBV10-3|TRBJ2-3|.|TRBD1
AISSGTGGQGGTDTQY
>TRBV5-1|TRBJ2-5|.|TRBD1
ASSLSGTEETQY
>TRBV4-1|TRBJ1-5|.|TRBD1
ASSQPDRAGQPQH
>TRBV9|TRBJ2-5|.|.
ASSVAVQETQY
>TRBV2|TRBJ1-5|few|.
ASSEGQNQPQH
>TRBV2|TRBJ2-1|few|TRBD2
ARCDGWAREGSSYNEQF
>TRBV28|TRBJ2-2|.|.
ASSPPSWGLNTGELF
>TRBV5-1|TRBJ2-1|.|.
ASSLDVPTNRGEQF
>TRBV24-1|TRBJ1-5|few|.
ATSDPNQPQH
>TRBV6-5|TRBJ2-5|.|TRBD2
ASSLRLAGAGETQY